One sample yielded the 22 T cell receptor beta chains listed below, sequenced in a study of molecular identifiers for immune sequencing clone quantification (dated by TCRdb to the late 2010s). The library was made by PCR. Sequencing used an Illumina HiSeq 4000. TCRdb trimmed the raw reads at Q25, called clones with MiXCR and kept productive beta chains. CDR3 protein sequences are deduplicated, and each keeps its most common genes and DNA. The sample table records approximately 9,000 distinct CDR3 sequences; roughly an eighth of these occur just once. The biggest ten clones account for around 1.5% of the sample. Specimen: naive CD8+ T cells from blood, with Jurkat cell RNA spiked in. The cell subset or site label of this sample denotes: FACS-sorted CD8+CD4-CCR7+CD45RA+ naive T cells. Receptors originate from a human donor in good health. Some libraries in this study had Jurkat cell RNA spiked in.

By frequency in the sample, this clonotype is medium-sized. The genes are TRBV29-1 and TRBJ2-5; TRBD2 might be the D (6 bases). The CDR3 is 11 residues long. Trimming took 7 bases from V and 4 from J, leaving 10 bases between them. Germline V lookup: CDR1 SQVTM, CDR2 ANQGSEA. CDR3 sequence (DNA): TGCAGCGCCAGAGCGGGAGAGACCCAGTACTTC. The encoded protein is CSARAGETQYF.

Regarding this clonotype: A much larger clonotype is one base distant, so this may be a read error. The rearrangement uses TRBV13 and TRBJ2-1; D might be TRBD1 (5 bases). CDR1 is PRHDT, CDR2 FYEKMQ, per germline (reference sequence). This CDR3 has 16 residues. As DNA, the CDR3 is TGTGCCGGCAGCTTACTACAGGAGAGCTCCTACAATGAGCAGTTCTTC. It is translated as CAGSLLQESSYNEQFF.

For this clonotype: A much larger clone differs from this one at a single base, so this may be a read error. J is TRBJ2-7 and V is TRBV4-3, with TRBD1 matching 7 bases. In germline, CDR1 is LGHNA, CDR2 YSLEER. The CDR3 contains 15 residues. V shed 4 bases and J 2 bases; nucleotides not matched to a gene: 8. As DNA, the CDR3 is TGCGCCAGCAGCCCAACCGGGACAGAGCCCTACGAGCAGTACTTC. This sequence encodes CASSPTGTEPYEQYF.

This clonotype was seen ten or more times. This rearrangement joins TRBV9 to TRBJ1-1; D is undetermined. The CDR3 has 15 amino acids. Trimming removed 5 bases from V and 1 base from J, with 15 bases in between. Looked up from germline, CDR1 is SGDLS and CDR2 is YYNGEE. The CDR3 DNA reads TGTGCCAGCAGTGACTCCGGGTCGCCGAACACTGAAGCTTTCTTT. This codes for CASSDSGSPNTEAFF.

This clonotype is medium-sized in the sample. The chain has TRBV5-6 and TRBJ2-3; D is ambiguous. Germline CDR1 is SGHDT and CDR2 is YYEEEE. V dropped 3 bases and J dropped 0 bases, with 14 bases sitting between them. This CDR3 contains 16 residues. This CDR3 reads CASSSVDLPSTDTQYF. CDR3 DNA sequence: TGTGCCAGCAGCTCCGTCGATTTGCCTAGCACAGATACGCAGTATTTT.

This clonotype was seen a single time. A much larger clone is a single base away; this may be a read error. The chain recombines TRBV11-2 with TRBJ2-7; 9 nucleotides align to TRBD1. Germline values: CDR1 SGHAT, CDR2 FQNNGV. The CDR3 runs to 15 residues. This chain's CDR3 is CASSSGQGHSYGQYF. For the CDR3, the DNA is TGTGCCAGCAGCTCAGGACAGGGGCACTCCTACGGGCAGTACTTC.

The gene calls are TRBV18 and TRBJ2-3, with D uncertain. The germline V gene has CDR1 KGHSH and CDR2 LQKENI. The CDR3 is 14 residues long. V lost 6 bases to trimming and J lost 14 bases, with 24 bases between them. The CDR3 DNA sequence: TGTGCCAGCTCCCTTCTCGCAGCTTCAGATGCGCGGTATTTT. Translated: CASSLLAASDARYF.

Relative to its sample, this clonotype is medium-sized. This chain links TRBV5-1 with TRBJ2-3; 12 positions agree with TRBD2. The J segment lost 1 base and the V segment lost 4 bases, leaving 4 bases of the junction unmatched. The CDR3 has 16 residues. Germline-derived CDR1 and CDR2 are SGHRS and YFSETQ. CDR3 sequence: CASSQRTSGGTDTQYF. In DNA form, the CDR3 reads TGCGCCAGCAGCCAACGGACTAGCGGGGGCACAGATACGCAGTATTTT.

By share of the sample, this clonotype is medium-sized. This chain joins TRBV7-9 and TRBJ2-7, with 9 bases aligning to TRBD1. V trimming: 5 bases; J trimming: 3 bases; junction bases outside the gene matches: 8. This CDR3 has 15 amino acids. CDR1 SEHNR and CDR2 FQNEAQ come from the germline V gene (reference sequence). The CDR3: CASSPGGQGNYEQYF. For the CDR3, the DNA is TGTGCCAGCAGCCCAGGCGGACAGGGGAACTACGAGCAGTACTTC.

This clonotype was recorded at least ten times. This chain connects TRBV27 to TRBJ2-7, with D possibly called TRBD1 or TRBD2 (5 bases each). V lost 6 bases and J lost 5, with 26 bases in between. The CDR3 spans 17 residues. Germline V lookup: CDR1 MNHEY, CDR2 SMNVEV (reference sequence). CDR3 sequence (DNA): TGTGCCAGCAGCCGGACCGAGGTGAGGGGCGATCTGAACGAGCAGTACTTC. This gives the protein CASSRTEVRGDLNEQYF.

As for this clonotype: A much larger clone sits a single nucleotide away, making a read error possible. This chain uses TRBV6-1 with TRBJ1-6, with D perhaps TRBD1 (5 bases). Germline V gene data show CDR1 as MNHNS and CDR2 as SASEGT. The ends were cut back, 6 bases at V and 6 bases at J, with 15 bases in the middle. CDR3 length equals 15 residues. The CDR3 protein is CASSDWDGVNSPLHF. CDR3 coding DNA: TGTGCCAGCAGCGATTGGGACGGAGTTAATTCACCCCTCCACTTT.

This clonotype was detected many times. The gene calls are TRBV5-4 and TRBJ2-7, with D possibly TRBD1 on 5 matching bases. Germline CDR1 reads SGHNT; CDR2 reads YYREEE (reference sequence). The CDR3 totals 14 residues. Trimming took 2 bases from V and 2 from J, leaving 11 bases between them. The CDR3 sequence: CASSFAQGTYEQYF. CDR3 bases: TGTGCCAGCAGCTTTGCGCAGGGAACCTACGAGCAGTACTTC.

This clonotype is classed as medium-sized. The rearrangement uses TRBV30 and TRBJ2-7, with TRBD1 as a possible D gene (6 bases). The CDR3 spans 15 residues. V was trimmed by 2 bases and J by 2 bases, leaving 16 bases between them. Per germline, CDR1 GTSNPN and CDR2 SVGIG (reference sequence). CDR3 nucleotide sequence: TGTGCCTGGAGTTTTACGACAGGACATGCCTACGAGCAGTACTTC. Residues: CAWSFTTGHAYEQYF.

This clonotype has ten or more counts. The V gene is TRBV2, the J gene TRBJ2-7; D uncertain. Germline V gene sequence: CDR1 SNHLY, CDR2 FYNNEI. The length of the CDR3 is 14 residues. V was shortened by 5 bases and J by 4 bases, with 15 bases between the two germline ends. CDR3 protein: CASSTPLSPYEQYF. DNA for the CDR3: TGTGCCAGCAGTACCCCTTTGTCCCCGTACGAGCAGTACTTC.

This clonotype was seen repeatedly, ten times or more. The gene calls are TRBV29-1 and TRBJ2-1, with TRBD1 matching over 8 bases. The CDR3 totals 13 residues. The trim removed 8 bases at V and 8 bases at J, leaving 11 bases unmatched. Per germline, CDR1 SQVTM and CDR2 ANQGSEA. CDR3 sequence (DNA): TGCAGCACTGAGACAGGGGCCCTTTATGAGCAGTTCTTC. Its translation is CSTETGALYEQFF.

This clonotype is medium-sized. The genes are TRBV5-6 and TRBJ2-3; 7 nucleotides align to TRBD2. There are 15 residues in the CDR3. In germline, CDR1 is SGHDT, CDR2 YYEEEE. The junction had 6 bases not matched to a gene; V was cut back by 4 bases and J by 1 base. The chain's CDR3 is CASSQGGDGTDTQYF. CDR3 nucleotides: TGTGCCAGCAGCCAGGGAGGGGATGGCACAGATACGCAGTATTTT.

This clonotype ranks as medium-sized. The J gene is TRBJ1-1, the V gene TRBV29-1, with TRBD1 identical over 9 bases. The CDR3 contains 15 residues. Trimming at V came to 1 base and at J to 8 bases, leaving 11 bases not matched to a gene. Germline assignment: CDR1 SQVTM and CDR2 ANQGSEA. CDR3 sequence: CSVEGGTGISGEAFF. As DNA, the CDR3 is TGCAGCGTTGAAGGTGGGACAGGGATATCCGGGGAAGCTTTCTTT.

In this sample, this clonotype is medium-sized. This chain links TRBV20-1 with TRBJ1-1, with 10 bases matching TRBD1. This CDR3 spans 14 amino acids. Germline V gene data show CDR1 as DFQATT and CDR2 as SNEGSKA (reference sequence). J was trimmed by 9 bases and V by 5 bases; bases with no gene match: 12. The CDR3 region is CSAGPPWDRGQAFF. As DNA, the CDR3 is TGCAGTGCTGGACCCCCATGGGACAGGGGACAAGCTTTCTTT.

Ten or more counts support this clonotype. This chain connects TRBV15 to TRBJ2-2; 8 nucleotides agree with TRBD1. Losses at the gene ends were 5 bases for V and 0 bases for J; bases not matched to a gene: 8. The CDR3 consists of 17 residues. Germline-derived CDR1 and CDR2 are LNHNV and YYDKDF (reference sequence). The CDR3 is CATSPYPGQANTGELFF. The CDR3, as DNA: TGTGCCACCAGCCCCTACCCGGGACAGGCGAACACCGGGGAGCTGTTTTTT.

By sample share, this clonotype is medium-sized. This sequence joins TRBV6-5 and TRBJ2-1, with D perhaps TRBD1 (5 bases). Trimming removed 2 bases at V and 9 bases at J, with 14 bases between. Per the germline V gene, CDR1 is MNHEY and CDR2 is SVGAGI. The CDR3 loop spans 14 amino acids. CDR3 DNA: TGTGCCAGCAGTTACGATGCAGGGTACGGTGAGCAGTTCTTC. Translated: CASSYDAGYGEQFF.

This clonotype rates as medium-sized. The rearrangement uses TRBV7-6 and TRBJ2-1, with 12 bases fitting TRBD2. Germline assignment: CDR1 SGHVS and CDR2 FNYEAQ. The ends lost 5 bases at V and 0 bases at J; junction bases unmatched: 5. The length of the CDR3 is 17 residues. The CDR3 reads CASSHPTSGSSYNEQFF. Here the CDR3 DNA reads TGTGCCAGCAGCCATCCGACTAGCGGGAGCTCCTACAATGAGCAGTTCTTC.

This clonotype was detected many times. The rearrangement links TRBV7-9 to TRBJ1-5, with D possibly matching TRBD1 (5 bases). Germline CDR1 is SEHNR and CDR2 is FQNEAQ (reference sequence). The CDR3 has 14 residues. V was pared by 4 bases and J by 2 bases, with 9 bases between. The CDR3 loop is CASSYGGGNQPQHF. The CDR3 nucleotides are TGTGCCAGCAGCTATGGGGGGGGCAATCAGCCCCAGCATTTT.